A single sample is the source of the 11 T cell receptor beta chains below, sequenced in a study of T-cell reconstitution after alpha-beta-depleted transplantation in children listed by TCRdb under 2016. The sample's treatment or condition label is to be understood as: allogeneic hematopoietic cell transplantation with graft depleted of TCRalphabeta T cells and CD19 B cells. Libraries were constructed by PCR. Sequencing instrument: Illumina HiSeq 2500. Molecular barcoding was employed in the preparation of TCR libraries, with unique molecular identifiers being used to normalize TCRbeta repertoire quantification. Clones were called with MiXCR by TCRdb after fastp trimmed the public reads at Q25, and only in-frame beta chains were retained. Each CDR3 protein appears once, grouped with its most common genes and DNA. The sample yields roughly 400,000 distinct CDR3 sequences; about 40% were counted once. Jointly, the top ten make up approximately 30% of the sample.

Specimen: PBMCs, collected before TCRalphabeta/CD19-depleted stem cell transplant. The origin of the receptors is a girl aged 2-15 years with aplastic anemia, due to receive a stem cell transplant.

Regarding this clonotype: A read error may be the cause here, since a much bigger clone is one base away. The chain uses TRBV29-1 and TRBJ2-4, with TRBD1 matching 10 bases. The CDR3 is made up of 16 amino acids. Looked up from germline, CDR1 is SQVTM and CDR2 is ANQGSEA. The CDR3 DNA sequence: TGCGGCGTTGAAGGTGACAGGGGGCGAGGCGTAGACATTCAGTACTTC. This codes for CGVEGDRGRGVDIQYF.

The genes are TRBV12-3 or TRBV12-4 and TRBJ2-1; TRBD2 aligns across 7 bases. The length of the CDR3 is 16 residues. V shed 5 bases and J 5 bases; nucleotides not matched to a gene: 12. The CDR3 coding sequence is TGTGCCAGCAGTCCCCGACTAGCCCTCCTTAACAATGAGCAGTTCTTC. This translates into CASSPRLALLNNEQFF.

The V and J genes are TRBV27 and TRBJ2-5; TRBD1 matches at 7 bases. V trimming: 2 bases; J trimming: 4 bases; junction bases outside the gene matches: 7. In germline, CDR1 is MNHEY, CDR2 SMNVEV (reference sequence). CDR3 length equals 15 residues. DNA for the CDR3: TGTGCCAGCAGTTTAATCCAACAGGGGAGAGAGACCCAGTACTTC. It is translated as CASSLIQQGRETQYF.

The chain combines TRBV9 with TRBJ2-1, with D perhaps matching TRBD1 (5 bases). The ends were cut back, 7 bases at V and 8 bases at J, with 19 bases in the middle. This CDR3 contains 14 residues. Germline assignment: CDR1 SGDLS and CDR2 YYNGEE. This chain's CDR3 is CASPQGSTTDEQFF. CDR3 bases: TGTGCCAGCCCCCAGGGCAGTACGACGGATGAGCAGTTCTTC.

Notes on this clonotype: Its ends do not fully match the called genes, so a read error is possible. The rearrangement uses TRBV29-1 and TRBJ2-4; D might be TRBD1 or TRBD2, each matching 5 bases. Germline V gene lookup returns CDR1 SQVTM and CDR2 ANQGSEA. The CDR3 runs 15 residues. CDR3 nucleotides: TGCAGCGTTATAGAGGGGTACGCGCCCAAAAACATTCTGTACTTC. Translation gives CSVIEGYAPKNILYF.

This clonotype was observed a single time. CDR3 coding DNA: TGTGCCAGCACGGGGGGCGGGGTGGCTTTCTTT. It codes for CASTGGGVAFF. J is TRBJ1-1 and V is TRBV6-2 or TRBV6-3; weak D call: TRBD1 (6 bases). The CDR3 is 11 amino acids. Germline CDR1 reads MNHEY; CDR2 reads SVGEGT. With 7 bases removed from V and 11 bases from J, the gap between germline ends came to 14 bases.

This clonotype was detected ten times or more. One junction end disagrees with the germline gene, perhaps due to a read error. CDR3 amino acids: CSVEGLASHNEQFF. In DNA, the CDR3 is TGCAGCGTTGAGGGACTAGCCTCCCACAATGAGCAGTTCTTC. This rearrangement joins TRBV29-1 to TRBJ2-1, with 9 bases identical to TRBD2. Germline lookup yields CDR1 SQVTM and CDR2 ANQGSEA. This CDR3 has 14 amino acids.

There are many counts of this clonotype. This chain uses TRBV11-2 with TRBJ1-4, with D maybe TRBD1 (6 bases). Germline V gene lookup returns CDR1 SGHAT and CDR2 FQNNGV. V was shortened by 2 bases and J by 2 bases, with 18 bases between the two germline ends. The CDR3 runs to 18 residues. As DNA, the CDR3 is TGTGCCAGCAGCTTAAGGCGGGGGCCAGGGTCTACTAATGAAAAACTGTTTTTT. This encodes CASSLRRGPGSTNEKLFF.

The CDR3 here is CASSPGTGRGNEQYF. CDR3 nucleotide sequence: TGCGCCAGCAGCCCAGGGACAGGGAGGGGAAACGAGCAGTACTTC. The chain carries TRBV5-1 and TRBJ2-7; 9 bases match TRBD1. Germline V gives CDR1 SGHRS, CDR2 YFSETQ. CDR3 length: 15 residues. The junction had 10 bases not matched to a gene; V was cut back by 4 bases and J by 5 bases.

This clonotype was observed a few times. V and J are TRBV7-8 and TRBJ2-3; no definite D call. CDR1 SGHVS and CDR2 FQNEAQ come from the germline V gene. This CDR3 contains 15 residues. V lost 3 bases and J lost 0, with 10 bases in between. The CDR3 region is CASSLLPSSTDTQYF. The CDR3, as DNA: TGTGCCAGCAGCTTGCTACCGAGCAGCACAGATACGCAGTATTTT.

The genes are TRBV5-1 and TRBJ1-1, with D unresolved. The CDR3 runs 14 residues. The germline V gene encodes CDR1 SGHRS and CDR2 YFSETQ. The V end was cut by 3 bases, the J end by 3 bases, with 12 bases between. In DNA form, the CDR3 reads TGCGCCAGCAGCTATGGTTTCCGGGACACTGAAGCTTTCTTT. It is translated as CASSYGFRDTEAFF. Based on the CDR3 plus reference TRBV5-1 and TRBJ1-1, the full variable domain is KAGVTQTPRYLIKTRGQQVTLSCSPISGHRSVSWYQQTPGQGLQFLFEYFSETQRNKGNFPGRFSGRQFSNSRSEMNVSTLELGDSALYLCASSYGFRDTEAFFGQGTRLTVV.